This TCR beta chain was retrieved from a study of cytotoxic CD8 clonotypes in ibrutinib-treated CLL. Across the study: Across samples, productive templates numbered around 260,000 and productive rearrangements reached 94,082 on average.

Study results and limitations: Exceeding age-matched healthy donors, baseline clonality also tracked the counts of circulating CD8+ T cells. Public clonotypes occurred uncommonly; on treatment, they contracted or remained stable.

The data were produced by immunoSEQ multiplex PCR, yet TCRdb's version contains in-frame clones alone and is incomplete. This table holds some 130,000 clones, roughly 80% found once. The V gene lost 8 bases and the J gene lost 2 bases, with 12 bases spanning the gap. The CDR3 is 13 residues long. CDR1 and CDR2 from the germline V gene are SNHLY and FYNNEI. Details on this clone: The antigen is not known.

This sequence originates from a human donor with chronic lymphocytic leukemia. The J gene is TRBJ1-1, the V gene TRBV2; no firm D call. This material consisted of PBMCs, taken after 24 months of ibrutinib treatment. The DNA for the CDR3 is TGTGCCAGCGGGTCGCCTCCTAACACTGAAGCTTTCTTT. Its translation is CASGSPPNTEAFF.